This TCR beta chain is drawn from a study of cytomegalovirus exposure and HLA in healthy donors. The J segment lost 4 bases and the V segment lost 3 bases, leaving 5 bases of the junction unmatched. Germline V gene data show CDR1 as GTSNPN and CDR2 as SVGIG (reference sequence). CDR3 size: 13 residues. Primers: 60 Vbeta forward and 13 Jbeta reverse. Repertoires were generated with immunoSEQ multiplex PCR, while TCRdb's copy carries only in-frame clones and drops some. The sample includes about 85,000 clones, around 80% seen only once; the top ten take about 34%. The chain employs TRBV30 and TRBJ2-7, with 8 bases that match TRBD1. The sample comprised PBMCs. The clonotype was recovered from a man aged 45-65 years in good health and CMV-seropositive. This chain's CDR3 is CAWRGQGAYEQYF. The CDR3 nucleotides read TGTGCCTGGAGGGGCCAGGGGGCTTACGAGCAGTACTTC. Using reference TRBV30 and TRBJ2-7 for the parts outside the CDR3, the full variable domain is SQTIHQWPATLVQPVGSPLSLECTVEGTSNPNLYWYRQAAGRGLQLLFYSVGIGQISSEVPQNLSASRPQDRQFILSSKKLLLSDSGFYLCAWRGQGAYEQYFGPGTRLTVT.